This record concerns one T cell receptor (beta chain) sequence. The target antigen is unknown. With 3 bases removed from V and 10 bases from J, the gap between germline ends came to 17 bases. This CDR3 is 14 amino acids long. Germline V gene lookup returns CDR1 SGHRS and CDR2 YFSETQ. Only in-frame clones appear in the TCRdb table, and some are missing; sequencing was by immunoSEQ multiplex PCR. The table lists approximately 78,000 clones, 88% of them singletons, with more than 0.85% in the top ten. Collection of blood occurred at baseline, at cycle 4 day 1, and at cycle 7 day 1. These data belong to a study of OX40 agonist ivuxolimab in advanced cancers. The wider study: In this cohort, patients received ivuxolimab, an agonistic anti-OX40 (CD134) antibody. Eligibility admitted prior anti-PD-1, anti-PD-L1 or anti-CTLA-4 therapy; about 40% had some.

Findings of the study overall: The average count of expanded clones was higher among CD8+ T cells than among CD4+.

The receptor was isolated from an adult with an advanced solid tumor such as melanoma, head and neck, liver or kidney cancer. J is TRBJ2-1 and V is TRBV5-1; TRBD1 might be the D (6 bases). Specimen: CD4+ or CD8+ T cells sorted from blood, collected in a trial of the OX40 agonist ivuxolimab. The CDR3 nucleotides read TGCGCCAGCAGCTCAGGGGATGTCGGAGGCGAGCAGTTCTTC. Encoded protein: CASSSGDVGGEQFF.